This T cell receptor beta chain was identified in a study of blood T cell repertoires in COVID-19. Across the study: Sites in the United States, Italy and Spain provided acute and convalescent COVID-19 samples. T cells, B-cell-depleted T cells, or PBMCs supplied cDNA or gDNA.

Original methodology: Amplifying reference gene primers gave estimates of nucleated cell counts. Only in-frame clones appear in the TCRdb table, and some are missing; sequencing was by immunoSEQ multiplex PCR. V, J and clone size are taken as reported in that table, and D and trimming were inferred from the DNA itself. The sample yields 120,000 to 150,000 clones, 70% to 90% seen once. CDR1 and CDR2 (germline): SGHRS, YFSETQ. After removal of 4 bases from V and 7 bases from J, the junction contained 6 bases not matched to a gene. This CDR3 has 13 amino acids. The V and J genes are TRBV5-1 and TRBJ1-2; TRBD1 matches at 8 bases. The sample was peripheral blood. The clonotype was recovered from a woman aged 40 to 50 with active or convalescent COVID-19. CDR3 loop: CASSPGGASGYTF. The CDR3, as DNA: TGCGCCAGCAGCCCAGGGGGCGCCTCTGGCTACACCTTC.